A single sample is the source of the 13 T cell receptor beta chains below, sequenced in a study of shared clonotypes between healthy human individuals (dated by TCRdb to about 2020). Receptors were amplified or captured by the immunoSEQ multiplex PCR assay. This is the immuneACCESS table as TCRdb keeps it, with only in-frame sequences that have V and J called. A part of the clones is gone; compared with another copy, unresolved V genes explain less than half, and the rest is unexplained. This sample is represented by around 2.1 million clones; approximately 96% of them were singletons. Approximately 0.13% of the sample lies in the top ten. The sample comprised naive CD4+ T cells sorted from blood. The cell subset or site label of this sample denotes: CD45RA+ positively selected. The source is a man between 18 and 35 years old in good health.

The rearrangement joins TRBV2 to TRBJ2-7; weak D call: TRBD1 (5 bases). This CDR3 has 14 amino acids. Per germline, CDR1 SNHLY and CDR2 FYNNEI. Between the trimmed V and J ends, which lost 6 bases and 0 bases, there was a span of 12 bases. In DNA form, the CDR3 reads TGTGCCAGCAGGGACACTGCCTCCTCCTACGAGCAGTACTTC. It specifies CASRDTASSYEQYF.

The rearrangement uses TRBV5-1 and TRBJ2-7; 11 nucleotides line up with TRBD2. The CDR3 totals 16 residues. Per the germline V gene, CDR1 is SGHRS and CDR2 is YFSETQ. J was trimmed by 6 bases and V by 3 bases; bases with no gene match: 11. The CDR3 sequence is CASSSNLAGGPGEQYF. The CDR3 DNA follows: TGCGCCAGCAGCTCGAATTTAGCGGGAGGGCCGGGCGAGCAGTACTTC.

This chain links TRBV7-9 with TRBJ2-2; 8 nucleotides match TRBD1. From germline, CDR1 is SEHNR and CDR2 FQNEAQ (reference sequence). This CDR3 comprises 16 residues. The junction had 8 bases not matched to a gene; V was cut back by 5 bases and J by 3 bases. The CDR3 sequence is CASSLPGQGYTGELFF. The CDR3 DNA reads TGTGCCAGCAGCCTACCAGGACAGGGTTACACCGGGGAGCTGTTTTTT.

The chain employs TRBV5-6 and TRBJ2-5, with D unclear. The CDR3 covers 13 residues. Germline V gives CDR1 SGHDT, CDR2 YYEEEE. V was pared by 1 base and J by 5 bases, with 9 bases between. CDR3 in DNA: TGTGCCAGCAGCTTGTTTTCGATTGAGACCCAGTACTTC. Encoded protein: CASSLFSIETQYF.

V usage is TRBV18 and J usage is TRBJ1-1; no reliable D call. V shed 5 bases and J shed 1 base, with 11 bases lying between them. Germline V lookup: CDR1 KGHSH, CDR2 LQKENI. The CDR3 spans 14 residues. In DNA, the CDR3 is TGTGCCAGCTCATCGGGATTGTCGAACACTGAAGCTTTCTTT. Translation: CASSSGLSNTEAFF.

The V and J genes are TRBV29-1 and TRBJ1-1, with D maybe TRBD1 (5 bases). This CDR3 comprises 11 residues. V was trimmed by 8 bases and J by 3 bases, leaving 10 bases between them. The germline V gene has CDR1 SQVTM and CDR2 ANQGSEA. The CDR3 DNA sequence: TGCAGCTGGGGGGGGGACACTGAAGCTTTCTTT. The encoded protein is CSWGGDTEAFF.

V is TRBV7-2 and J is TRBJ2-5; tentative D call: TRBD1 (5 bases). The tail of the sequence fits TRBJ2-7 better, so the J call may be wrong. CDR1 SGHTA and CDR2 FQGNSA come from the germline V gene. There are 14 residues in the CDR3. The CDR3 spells CASSFRVNSYEQYF. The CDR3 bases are TGTGCCAGCAGCTTCAGGGTAAACTCCTACGAGCAGTACTTC.

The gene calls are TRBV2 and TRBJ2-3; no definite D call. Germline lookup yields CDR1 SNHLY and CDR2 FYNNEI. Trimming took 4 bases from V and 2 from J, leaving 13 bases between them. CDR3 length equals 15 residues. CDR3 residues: CASSVGSATTDTQYF. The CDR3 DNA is TGTGCCAGCAGTGTTGGCTCCGCCACCACAGATACGCAGTATTTT.

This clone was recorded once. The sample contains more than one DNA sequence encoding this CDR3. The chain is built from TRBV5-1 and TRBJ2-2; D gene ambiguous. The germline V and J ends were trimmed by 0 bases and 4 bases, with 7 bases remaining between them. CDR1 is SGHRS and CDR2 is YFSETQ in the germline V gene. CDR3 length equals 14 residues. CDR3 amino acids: CASSLVWGTGELFF. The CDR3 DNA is TGCGCCAGCAGCTTGGTATGGGGCACCGGGGAGCTGTTTTTT. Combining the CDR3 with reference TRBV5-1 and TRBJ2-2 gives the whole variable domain KAGVTQTPRYLIKTRGQQVTLSCSPISGHRSVSWYQQTPGQGLQFLFEYFSETQRNKGNFPGRFSGRQFSNSRSEMNVSTLELGDSALYLCASSLVWGTGELFFGEGSRLTVL.

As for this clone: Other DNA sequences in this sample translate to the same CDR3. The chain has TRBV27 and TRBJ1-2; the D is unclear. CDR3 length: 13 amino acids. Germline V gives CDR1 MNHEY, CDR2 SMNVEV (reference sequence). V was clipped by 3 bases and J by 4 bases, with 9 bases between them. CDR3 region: CASSLRGSYGYTF. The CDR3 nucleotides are TGTGCCAGCAGTTTGAGAGGATCCTATGGCTACACCTTC.

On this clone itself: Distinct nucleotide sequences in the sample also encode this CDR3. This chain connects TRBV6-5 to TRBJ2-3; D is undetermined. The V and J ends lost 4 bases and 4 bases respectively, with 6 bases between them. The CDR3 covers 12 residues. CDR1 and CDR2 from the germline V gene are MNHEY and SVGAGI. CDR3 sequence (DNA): TGTGCCAGCAGTTCGACCGCAGATACGCAGTATTTT. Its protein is CASSSTADTQYF.

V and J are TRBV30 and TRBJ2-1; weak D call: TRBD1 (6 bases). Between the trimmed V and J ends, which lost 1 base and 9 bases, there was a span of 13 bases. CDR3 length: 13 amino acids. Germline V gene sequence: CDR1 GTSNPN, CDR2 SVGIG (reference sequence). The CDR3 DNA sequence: TGTGCCTGGAGTGGCCAACAGGGCGGTGAGCAGTTCTTC. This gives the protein CAWSGQQGGEQFF.

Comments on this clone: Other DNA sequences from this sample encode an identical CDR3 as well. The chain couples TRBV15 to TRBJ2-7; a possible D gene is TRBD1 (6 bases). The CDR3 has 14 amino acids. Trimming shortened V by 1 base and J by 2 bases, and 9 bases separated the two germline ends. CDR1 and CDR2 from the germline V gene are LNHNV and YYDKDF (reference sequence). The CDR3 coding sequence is TGTGCCACCAGCAGAGGGGGGCAGGCCTACGAGCAGTACTTC. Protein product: CATSRGGQAYEQYF.